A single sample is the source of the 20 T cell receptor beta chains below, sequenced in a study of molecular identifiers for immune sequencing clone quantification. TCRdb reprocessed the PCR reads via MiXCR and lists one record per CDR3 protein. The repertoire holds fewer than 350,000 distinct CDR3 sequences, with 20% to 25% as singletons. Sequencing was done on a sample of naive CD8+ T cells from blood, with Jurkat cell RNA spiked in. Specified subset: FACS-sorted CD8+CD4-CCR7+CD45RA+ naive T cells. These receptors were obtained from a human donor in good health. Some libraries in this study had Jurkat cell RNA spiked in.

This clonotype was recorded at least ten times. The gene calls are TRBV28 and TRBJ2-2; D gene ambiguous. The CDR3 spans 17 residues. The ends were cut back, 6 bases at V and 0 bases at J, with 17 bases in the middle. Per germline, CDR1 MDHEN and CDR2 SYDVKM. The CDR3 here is CASRVPRLEPNTGELFF. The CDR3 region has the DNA TGTGCCAGCAGAGTGCCGCGTTTGGAACCGAACACCGGGGAGCTGTTTTTT. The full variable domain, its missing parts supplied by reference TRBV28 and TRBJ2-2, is DVKVTQSSRYLVKRTGEKVFLECVQDMDHENMFWYRQDPGLGLRLIYFSYDVKMKEKGDIPEGYSVSREKKERFSLILESASTNQTSMYLCASRVPRLEPNTGELFFGEGSRLTVL.

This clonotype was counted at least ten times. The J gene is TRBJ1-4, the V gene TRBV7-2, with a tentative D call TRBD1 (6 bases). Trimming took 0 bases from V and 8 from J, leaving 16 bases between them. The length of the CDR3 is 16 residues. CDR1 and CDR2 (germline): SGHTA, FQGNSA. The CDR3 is CASSLAVQTGWEKLFF. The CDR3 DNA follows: TGTGCCAGCAGCTTAGCCGTTCAGACAGGATGGGAAAAACTGTTTTTT.

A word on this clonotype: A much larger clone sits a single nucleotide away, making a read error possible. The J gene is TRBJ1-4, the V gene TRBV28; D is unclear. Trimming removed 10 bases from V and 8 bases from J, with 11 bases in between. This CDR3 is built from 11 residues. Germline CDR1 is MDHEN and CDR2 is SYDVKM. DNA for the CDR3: TGTGCCATACGGCGGGAGGAAAAACTGTTTTTT. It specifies CAIRREEKLFF. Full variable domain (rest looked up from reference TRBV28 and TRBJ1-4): DVKVTQSSRYLVKRTGEKVFLECVQDMDHENMFWYRQDPGLGLRLIYFSYDVKMKEKGDIPEGYSVSREKKERFSLILESASTNQTSMYLCAIRREEKLFFGSGTQLSVL.

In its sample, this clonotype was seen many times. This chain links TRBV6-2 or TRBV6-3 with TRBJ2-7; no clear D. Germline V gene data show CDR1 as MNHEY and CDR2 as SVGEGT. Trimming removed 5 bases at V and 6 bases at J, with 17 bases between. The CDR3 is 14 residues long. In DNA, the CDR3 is TGTGCCAGCAGTGCGACTGCACTGGCGGTCGAGCAGTACTTC. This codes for CASSATALAVEQYF.

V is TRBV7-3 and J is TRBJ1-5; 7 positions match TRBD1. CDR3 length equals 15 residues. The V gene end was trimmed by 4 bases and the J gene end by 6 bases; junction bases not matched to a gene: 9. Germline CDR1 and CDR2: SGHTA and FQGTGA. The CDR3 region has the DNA TGTGCCAGCAGCTCAGCCGGGACAGCGGGTCAGCCCCAGCATTTT. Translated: CASSSAGTAGQPQHF.

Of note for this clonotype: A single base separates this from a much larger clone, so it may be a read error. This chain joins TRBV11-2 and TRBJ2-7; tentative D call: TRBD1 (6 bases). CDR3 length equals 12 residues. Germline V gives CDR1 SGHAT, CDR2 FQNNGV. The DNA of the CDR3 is TGTGCCGGCAGTTCCAGGGGTAACGAGCAGTACTTC. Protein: CAGSSRGNEQYF.

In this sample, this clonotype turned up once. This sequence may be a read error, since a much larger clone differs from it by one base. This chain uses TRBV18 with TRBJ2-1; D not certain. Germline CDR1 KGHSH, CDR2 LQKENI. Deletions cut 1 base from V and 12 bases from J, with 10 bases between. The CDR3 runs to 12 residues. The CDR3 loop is CASSPLVPGQFF. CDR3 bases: TGTGCCAGCTCACCACTAGTCCCTGGGCAGTTCTTC.

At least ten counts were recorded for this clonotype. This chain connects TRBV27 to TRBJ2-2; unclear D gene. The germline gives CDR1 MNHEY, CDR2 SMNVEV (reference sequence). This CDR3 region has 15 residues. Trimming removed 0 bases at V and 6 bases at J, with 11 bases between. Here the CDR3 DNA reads TGTGCCAGCAGTTTATCGCCCGAGGCCGCCGGGGAGCTGTTTTTT. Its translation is CASSLSPEAAGELFF.

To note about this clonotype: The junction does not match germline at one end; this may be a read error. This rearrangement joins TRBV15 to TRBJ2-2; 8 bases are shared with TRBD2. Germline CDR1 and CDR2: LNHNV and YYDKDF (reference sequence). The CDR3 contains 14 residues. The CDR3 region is CATNRAGDTGELFF. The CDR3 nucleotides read TGTGCCACCAACAGAGCGGGAGACACCGGGGAGCTGTTTTTT.

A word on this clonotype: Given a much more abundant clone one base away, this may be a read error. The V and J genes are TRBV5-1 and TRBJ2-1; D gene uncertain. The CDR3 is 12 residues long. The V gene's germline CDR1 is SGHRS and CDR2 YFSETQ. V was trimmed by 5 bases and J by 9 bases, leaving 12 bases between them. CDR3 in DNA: TGCGCCAGCAGGTCCAACCGCGTTGAGCAGTTCTTC. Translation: CASRSNRVEQFF.

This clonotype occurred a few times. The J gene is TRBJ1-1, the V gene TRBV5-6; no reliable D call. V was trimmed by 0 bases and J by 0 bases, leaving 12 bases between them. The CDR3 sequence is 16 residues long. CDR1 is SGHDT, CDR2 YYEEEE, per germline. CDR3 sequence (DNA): TGTGCCAGCAGCTTGGGAAGGATTGGAATGAACACTGAAGCTTTCTTT. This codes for CASSLGRIGMNTEAFF.

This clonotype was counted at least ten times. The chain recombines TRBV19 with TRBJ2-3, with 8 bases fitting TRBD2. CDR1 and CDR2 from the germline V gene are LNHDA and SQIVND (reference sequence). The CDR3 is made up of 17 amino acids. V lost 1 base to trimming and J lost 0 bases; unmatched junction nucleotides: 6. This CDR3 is CASSIVPTSASTDTQYF. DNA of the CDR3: TGTGCCAGTAGTATAGTCCCGACTAGCGCCAGCACAGATACGCAGTATTTT.

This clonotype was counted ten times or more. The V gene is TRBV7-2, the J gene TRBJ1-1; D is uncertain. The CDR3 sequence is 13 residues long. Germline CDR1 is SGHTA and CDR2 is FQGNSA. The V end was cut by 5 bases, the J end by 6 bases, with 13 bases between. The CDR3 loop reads CASSVGGRAEAFF. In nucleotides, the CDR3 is TGTGCCAGCAGCGTAGGTGGACGGGCTGAAGCTTTCTTT.

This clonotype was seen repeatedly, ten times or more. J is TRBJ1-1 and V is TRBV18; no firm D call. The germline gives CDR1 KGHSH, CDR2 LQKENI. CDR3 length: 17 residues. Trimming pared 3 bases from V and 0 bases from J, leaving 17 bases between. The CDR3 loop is CASSPGPSVNLNTEAFF. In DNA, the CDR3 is TGTGCCAGCTCACCTGGGCCGTCAGTCAACCTGAACACTGAAGCTTTCTTT.

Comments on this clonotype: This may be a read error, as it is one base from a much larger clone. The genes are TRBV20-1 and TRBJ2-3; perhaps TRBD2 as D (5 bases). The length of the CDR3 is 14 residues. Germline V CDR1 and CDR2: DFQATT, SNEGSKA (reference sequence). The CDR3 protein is CSARVATSTDMQYF. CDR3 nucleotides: TGCAGTGCTAGAGTAGCGACAAGCACAGATATGCAGTATTTT.

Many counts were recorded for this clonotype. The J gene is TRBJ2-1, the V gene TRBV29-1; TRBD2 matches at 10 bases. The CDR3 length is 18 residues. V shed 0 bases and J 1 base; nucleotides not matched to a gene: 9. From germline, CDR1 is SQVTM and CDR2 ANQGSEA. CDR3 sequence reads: CSVEELAGNTRSYNEQFF. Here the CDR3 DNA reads TGCAGCGTTGAAGAACTAGCGGGAAATACCAGGTCCTACAATGAGCAGTTCTTC.

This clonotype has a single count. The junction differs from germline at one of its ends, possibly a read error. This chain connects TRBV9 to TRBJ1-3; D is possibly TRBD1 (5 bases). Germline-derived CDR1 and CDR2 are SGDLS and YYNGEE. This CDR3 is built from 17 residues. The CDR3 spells CAGSPGTAQSSGNTIYF. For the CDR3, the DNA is TGTGCCGGCAGCCCCGGGACGGCGCAAAGCTCTGGAAACACCATATATTTT.

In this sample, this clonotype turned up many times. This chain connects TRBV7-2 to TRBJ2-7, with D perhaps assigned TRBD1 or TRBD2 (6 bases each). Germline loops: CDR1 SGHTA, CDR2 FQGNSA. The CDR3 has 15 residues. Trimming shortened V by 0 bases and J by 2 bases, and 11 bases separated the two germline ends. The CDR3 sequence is CASSLAPGAAYEQYF. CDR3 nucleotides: TGTGCCAGCAGCTTAGCCCCGGGGGCCGCCTACGAGCAGTACTTC.

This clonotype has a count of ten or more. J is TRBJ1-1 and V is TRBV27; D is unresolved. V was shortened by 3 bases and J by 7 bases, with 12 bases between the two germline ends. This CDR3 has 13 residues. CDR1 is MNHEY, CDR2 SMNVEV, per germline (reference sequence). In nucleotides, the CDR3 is TGTGCCAGCAGTTTCTCGGGCGGGCTTGAAGCTTTCTTT. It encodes CASSFSGGLEAFF.

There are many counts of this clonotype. CDR3 region: CASSLVGHSGANVLTF. In DNA, the CDR3 is TGTGCCAGCAGCTTGGTGGGCCACTCTGGGGCCAACGTCCTGACTTTC. This rearrangement joins TRBV5-6 to TRBJ2-6; the D is unclear. Germline values: CDR1 SGHDT, CDR2 YYEEEE. The CDR3 is made up of 16 amino acids. V was trimmed by 0 bases and J by 0 bases, leaving 7 bases between them.